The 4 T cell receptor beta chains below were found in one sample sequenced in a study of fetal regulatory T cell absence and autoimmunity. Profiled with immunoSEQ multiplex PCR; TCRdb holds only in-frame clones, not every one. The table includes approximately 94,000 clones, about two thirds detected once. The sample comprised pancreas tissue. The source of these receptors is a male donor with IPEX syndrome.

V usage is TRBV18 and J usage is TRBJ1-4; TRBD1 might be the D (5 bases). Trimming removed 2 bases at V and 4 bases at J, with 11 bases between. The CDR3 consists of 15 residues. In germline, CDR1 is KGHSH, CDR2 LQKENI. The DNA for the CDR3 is TGTGCCAGCTCACCAACGGCAGGACATAATGAAAAACTGTTTTTT. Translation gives CASSPTAGHNEKLFF.

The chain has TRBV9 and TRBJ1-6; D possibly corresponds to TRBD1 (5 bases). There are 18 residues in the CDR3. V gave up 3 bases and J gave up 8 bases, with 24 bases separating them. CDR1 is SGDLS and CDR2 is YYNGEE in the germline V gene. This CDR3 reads CASSDPLEGPWVDSPLHF. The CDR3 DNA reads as TGTGCCAGCAGCGATCCGTTGGAGGGGCCGTGGGTGGATTCACCCCTCCACTTT.

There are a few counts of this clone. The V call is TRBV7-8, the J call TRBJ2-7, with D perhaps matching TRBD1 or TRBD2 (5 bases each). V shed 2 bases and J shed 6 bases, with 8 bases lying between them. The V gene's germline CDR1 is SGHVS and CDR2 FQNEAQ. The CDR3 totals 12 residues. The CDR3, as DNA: TGTGCCAGCAGCTTAACGGGACCCGAGCAGTACTTC. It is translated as CASSLTGPEQYF.

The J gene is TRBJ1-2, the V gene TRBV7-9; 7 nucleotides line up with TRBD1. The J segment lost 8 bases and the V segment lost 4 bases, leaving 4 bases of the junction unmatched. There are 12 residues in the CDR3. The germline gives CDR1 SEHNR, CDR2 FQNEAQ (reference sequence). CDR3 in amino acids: CASSSTGPGYTF. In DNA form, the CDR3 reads TGTGCCAGCAGCTCGACAGGGCCAGGCTACACCTTC. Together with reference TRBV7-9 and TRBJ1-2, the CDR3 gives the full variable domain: DTGVSQNPRHKITKRGQNVTFRCDPISEHNRLYWYRQTLGQGPEFLTYFQNEAQLEKSRLLSDRFSAERPKGSFSTLEIQRTEQGDSAMYLCASSSTGPGYTFGSGTRLTVV.